The 8 T cell receptor beta chains given below trace back to one sample, sequenced in a study of shared clonotypes between healthy human individuals. Naive CD8 populations comprised CD45RO-negative cells positively selected for CCR7, excluding terminally differentiated effector memory CD45RA+ cells. Method: immunoSEQ multiplex PCR; TCRdb's copy keeps in-frame clones and lacks some. In the table there are fewer than 850,000 clones, approximately 96% of which are singletons. Sequences were obtained from naive CD8+ T cells sorted from blood. These receptors came from a man aged 25-40 years in good health.

The chain couples TRBV9 to TRBJ2-1; D remains unclear. CDR1 and CDR2 from the germline V gene are SGDLS and YYNGEE. V lost 4 bases, J lost 5 bases, and 7 bases lay in between. The CDR3 length is 12 residues. CDR3: CASSPSDNEQFF. CDR3 sequence (DNA): TGTGCCAGCAGCCCTTCGGACAATGAGCAGTTCTTC.

This chain connects TRBV27 to TRBJ2-1; D possibly uses TRBD1 or TRBD2 (5 bases each). The V gene's germline CDR1 is MNHEY and CDR2 SMNVEV (reference sequence). The CDR3 spans 12 residues. Deletions cut 5 bases from V and 10 bases from J, with 12 bases between. The DNA of the CDR3 is TGTGCCAGCAGTAAGGCGTGGGACGAGCAGTTCTTC. Its translation: CASSKAWDEQFF.

Points on this clone: The same CDR3 also results from other DNA sequences found in this sample. The chain couples TRBV6-1 to TRBJ2-7; D ambiguous. Looked up from germline, CDR1 is MNHNS and CDR2 is SASEGT. V dropped 4 bases and J dropped 0 bases, with 7 bases sitting between them. CDR3 length equals 13 residues. As DNA, the CDR3 is TGTGCCAGCAGTGCCACGGGCTCCTACGAGCAGTACTTC. Residues: CASSATGSYEQYF.

The chain joins TRBV30 to TRBJ1-4; a weak D match, TRBD1 (5 bases). This CDR3 comprises 14 residues. Germline V lookup: CDR1 GTSNPN, CDR2 SVGIG (reference sequence). V was clipped by 0 bases and J by 7 bases, with 12 bases between them. Here the CDR3 DNA reads TGTGCCTGGAGTGTACAGGACGCCGCTGAAAAACTGTTTTTT. Protein product: CAWSVQDAAEKLFF.

V gene TRBV2 combines with J gene TRBJ2-1; unclear D gene. The germline V gene encodes CDR1 SNHLY and CDR2 FYNNEI. The CDR3 has 13 amino acids. Trimming took off 3 bases at V and 4 bases at J, with 7 bases between the two ends. The CDR3 reads CASSDETYNEQFF. As DNA, the CDR3 is TGTGCCAGCAGTGATGAGACGTACAATGAGCAGTTCTTC. The complete variable domain, with remaining parts taken from reference TRBV2 and TRBJ2-1, reads EPEVTQTPSHQVTQMGQEVILRCVPISNHLYFYWYRQILGQKVEFLVSFYNNEISEKSEIFDDQFSVERPDGSNFTLKIRSTKLEDSAMYFCASSDETYNEQFFGPGTRLTVL.

The table lists this clone with a few counts. The V gene is TRBV29-1, the J gene TRBJ1-4; 9 nucleotides align to TRBD1. V was pared by 2 bases and J by 8 bases, with 9 bases of the junction left unmatched. The CDR3 is 15 amino acids. Per the germline V gene, CDR1 is SQVTM and CDR2 is ANQGSEA. For the CDR3, the DNA is TGCAGCGTTGAATTACGGACAGGGGATGGGGAAAAACTGTTTTTT. The encoded protein is CSVELRTGDGEKLFF.

This chain connects TRBV5-6 to TRBJ2-7, with D possibly being TRBD2 (6 bases). The CDR3 is 16 amino acids. Germline V CDR1 and CDR2: SGHDT, YYEEEE. Trimming took 4 bases from V and 7 from J, leaving 24 bases between them. The CDR3 here is CASSLWGLIPPLEQYF. CDR3 DNA: TGTGCCAGCAGCCTTTGGGGACTTATTCCCCCGTTAGAGCAGTACTTC.

The chain has TRBV15 and TRBJ2-7; no firm D call. V was cut by 7 bases and J by 0 bases, with 10 bases left in between. Germline CDR1 and CDR2: LNHNV and YYDKDF (reference sequence). The CDR3 sequence is 13 residues long. The CDR3 loop is CATKPTSSYEQYF. The DNA of the CDR3 is TGTGCCACCAAACCCACCAGCTCCTACGAGCAGTACTTC. The whole variable domain, filled in from reference TRBV15 and TRBJ2-7, reads DAMVIQNPRYQVTQFGKPVTLSCSQTLNHNVMYWYQQKSSQAPKLLFHYYDKDFNNEADTPDNFQSRRPNTSFCFLDIRSPGLGDTAMYLCATKPTSSYEQYFGPGTRLTVT.